The T cell receptor beta chain under discussion was sequenced for a study of cytomegalovirus exposure and HLA in healthy donors. Study-level results: Another analysis was done later, and it associated approximately 18,000 TCR beta sequences with HLA alleles at 0.05 false discovery rate.

PCR was performed using 60 Vbeta and 13 Jbeta primers. TCRdb keeps only in-frame clones here, not all; method: immunoSEQ multiplex PCR. The table records about 120,000 clones, roughly 75% of them present only once. Comments on this clone: The antigen remains undetermined.

Germline CDR1 reads SGDLS; CDR2 reads YYNGEE. J lost 5 bases, V lost 4 bases, and 10 bases had no gene match. The CDR3 is made up of 15 amino acids. The clonotype was recovered from a woman between 45 and 60 years old in good health and CMV-seronegative. The sample taken for sequencing was PBMCs. The rearrangement links TRBV9 to TRBJ2-5; 8 bases agree with TRBD1. CDR3 nucleotides: TGTGCCAGCAGCACCCGGACAGGGTTAGGTGAGACCCAGTACTTC. Protein product: CASSTRTGLGETQYF.